These T cell receptor beta chains were read from a single sample in a study of control samples from healthy donors and cancer patients. The repertoire was sequenced with immunoSEQ multiplex PCR; TCRdb's copy has only in-frame clones and lacks some. Altogether about 110,000 clones are present, roughly 89% being singletons, with the ten largest covering under 20%. The sample taken for sequencing was blood. These receptors originate from a woman between 45 and 65 years old in good health. CDR3s include the opening cysteine and the closing phenylalanine or tryptophan. The D gene is left open where the match is weak. Size is omitted from some rows. Given values are once, few, many or a class for expanded clones.

V	D	J	size	DNA	CDR3
TRBV24-1	.	TRBJ2-3	.	TGTGCCACCAGTGAGGACGGCACAGATACGCAGTATTTT	CATSEDGTDTQYF
TRBV28	.	TRBJ2-2	.	TGTGCCAGCGCAGGGTTGGGGGAGCTGTTTTTT	CASAGLGELFF
TRBV7-9	.	TRBJ2-3	.	TGTGCCAGCAGCTCATCCCTCGGCATAGGGAACACAGATACGCAGTATTTT	CASSSSLGIGNTDTQYF
TRBV4-2	.	TRBJ1-4	few	TGTGCCAGCAGCCAAGGTGCGGCCCGGGAAGAAAAACTGTTTTTT	CASSQGAAREEKLFF
TRBV19	.	TRBJ1-4	.	TGTGCCAGTAGGAACAGGGCCCGGGGGGAAAAACTGTTTTTT	CASRNRARGEKLFF
TRBV10-3	TRBD2	TRBJ2-1	few	TGTGCCATCAGTCTAGCGGTCAATGAGCAGTTCTTC	CAISLAVNEQFF
TRBV9	.	TRBJ2-5	.	TGTGCCAGCAGCGGCCCAACAGGGCAAGAGACCCAGTACTTC	CASSGPTGQETQYF
TRBV29-1	TRBD1	TRBJ1-3	.	TGCAGCGTTGGGACAGGGACAGGAAACACCATATATTTT	CSVGTGTGNTIYF
TRBV27	.	TRBJ2-7	once	TGTGCCAGCAGTGACAGGCCTTACTTCGAGCAGTACTTC	CASSDRPYFEQYF
TRBV6-1	TRBD2	TRBJ2-7	.	TGTGCCAGCAGTGAACAGGGAGGGGTCGCCTACGAGCAGTACTTC	CASSEQGGVAYEQYF
TRBV7-8	.	TRBJ2-2	.	TGTGCCAGCAGGTTGGCAGGGGTGAACACCGGGGAGCTGTTTTTT	CASRLAGVNTGELFF
TRBV6-5	TRBD1	TRBJ2-3	.	TGTGCCAGCAGAAATGACAGGGGAGGTGGAGATACGCAGTATTTT	CASRNDRGGGDTQYF
TRBV3-1/TRBV3-2	.	TRBJ2-1	.	TGTGCCAGCAGTCGATTGGGACCCAAGGACCATGAGCAGTTCTTC	CASSRLGPKDHEQFF
TRBV7-9	.	TRBJ1-2	few	TGTGCCAGCAGCTTAGACATCTATGGCTACACCTTC	CASSLDIYGYTF
TRBV24-1	.	TRBJ1-5	.	TGTGCCACCAGTGATGGCAGCCCGACGGGCAATCAGCCCCAGCATTTT	CATSDGSPTGNQPQHF
TRBV10-1	.	TRBJ2-1	.	TGCGCCAGCAGTGATATGGCGAATGAGCAGTTCTTC	CASSDMANEQFF
TRBV6-2/TRBV6-3	.	TRBJ2-2	.	TGTGCCAGCAGTTACTCGAGAGGGGATCGGGAGCTGTTTTTT	CASSYSRGDRELFF
TRBV6-6	TRBD2	TRBJ2-7	.	TGTGCCACCTCCGTGGGACTAGCGGGCCTGGAGCAGTACTTC	CATSVGLAGLEQYF
TRBV29-1	.	TRBJ1-1	few	TGCAGCGCCCTCCAGGCGAACACTGAAGCTTTCTTT	CSALQANTEAFF
TRBV7-9	.	TRBJ1-2	.	TGTGCCAGCAGCTTAACGCGTGACGGCTACACCTTC	CASSLTRDGYTF
TRBV7-8	.	TRBJ1-1	.	TGTGCCAGCAGCTTAGCATTGGGATGGACTGAAGCTTTCTTT	CASSLALGWTEAFF
TRBV11-2	.	TRBJ1-5	.	TGTGCCAGCAGCTTAGCAGGGCTGGGGATGCCCCAGCATTTT	CASSLAGLGMPQHF
TRBV6-5	.	TRBJ1-1	.	TGTGCCAGCCGATACACAGGGATGAACACTGAAGCTTTCTTT	CASRYTGMNTEAFF
TRBV20-1	.	TRBJ1-1	.	TGCAGTGCTAGTAACCCAAAGGGAACTGAAGCTTTCTTT	CSASNPKGTEAFF
TRBV7-3	.	TRBJ1-5	.	TGTGCCAGCAGCTTAGCGGGGGGGAATCAGCCCCAGCATTTT	CASSLAGGNQPQHF
TRBV6-5	.	TRBJ2-5	once	TGTGCCAGCAGTTACCTAAGTGGTATTCAAGAGACCCAGTACTTC	CASSYLSGIQETQYF
TRBV28	.	TRBJ1-1	.	TGTGCCACCTCTTTGGTTAACACTGAAGCTTTCTTT	CATSLVNTEAFF
TRBV29-1	.	TRBJ1-2	.	TGCAGCGTTGCAGGGGTTGACTATGGCTACACCTTC	CSVAGVDYGYTF
TRBV6-5	.	TRBJ1-6	.	TGTGCCAGCAGGAGTAATTCACCCCTCCACTTT	CASRSNSPLHF
TRBV6-5	.	TRBJ1-5	once	TGTGCCAGCAGCCTGGGAGGGCTCGGGGATCAGCCCCAGCATTTT	CASSLGGLGDQPQHF
TRBV7-3	.	TRBJ2-5	.	TGTGCCAGCAGCTTATCACAGGGCCCCTCTCAGACCCAGTACTTC	CASSLSQGPSQTQYF
TRBV7-2	.	TRBJ1-5	.	TGTGCCAGCAGCTTAAGTGGCGGAAATAGCAATCAGCCCCAGCATTTT	CASSLSGGNSNQPQHF
TRBV27	.	TRBJ1-1	.	TGTGCCAGCAGTTTCAATGGGGTAGGGAACACTGAAGCTTTCTTT	CASSFNGVGNTEAFF
TRBV10-1	.	TRBJ1-1	once	TGCGCCAGCAGTTGGGGGGACCTGAACACTGAAGCTTTCTTT	CASSWGDLNTEAFF
TRBV19	.	TRBJ1-5	.	TGTGCCAGTAACACCGGCAGGGGTGGCAATCAGCCCCAGCATTTT	CASNTGRGGNQPQHF
TRBV3-1/TRBV3-2	.	TRBJ2-6	.	TGTGCCAGCAGCCAAGTCAGGCCCGCTGGGGCCAACGTCCTGACTTTC	CASSQVRPAGANVLTF
TRBV7-3	.	TRBJ2-1	.	TGTGCCAGCAGCCGAACGACAGGACTCGGGGGTGAGCAGTTCTTC	CASSRTTGLGGEQFF
TRBV18	.	TRBJ1-2	.	TGTGCCTTGAGAGGGCCCTACTATGGCTACACCTTC	CALRGPYYGYTF
TRBV6-1	.	TRBJ2-5	few	TGTGCCAGCAGTGAAGATGTAGCCATCCAAGAGACCCAGTACTTC	CASSEDVAIQETQYF
TRBV5-6	TRBD1	TRBJ1-2	.	TGTGCCAGCAGCTTTTTTAACAGGGGAGAGCGTGGCTACACCTTC	CASSFFNRGERGYTF
TRBV11-3	TRBD2	TRBJ2-2	.	TGTGCCAGCAGCTTAAGCGGGGTGAACACCGGGGAGCTGTTTTTT	CASSLSGVNTGELFF
TRBV4-1	.	TRBJ1-2	.	TGCGCCAGCAGCCAAGATTTCCGGCTTTTTGGGGTGAACTATGGCTACACCTTC	CASSQDFRLFGVNYGYTF
TRBV19	TRBD1	TRBJ2-2	.	TGTGCCAGTACCACGACAGGGGTAAACACCGGGGAGCTGTTTTTT	CASTTTGVNTGELFF
TRBV5-1	.	TRBJ2-3	.	TGCGCCAGCAGCTTCTCCGATGGTACGCAGTATTTT	CASSFSDGTQYF
TRBV19	.	TRBJ2-1	.	TGTGCAGCAAAAATCCGGGCGGGGCCCCGCTCCTATGAGCAGTTCTTC	CAAKIRAGPRSYEQFF
TRBV25-1	TRBD1	TRBJ1-4	.	TGTGCCAGCAGTGGAGGGGGACAGGCCCTGTTTTTT	CASSGGGQALFF
TRBV6-6	.	TRBJ2-1	.	TGTGCCACCGGTCACCGGGGCGATGAGCAGTTCTTC	CATGHRGDEQFF
TRBV7-9	.	TRBJ1-1	once	TGTGCCAGCAGCTACTCCGGACCGTCCGAAGCTTTCTTT	CASSYSGPSEAFF
TRBV19	TRBD2	TRBJ2-1	.	TGTGCCAGTACCCCGGGGGGGGGACATGAGCAGTTCTTC	CASTPGGGHEQFF
TRBV13	.	TRBJ1-6	.	TGTGCCAGCGGTTCAGGGAGCTCCTATAATTCACCCCTCCACTTT	CASGSGSSYNSPLHF
TRBV30	TRBD1	TRBJ2-7	.	TGTGCCTGGAGTCAGGGGGCCTACGAGCAGTACTTC	CAWSQGAYEQYF
TRBV6-5	.	TRBJ2-5	.	TGTGCCAGCAGTTCGTTCAGAGGGAGTGAGACCCAGTACTTC	CASSSFRGSETQYF
TRBV4-3	.	TRBJ2-1	.	TGCGCCAGCAGCCAGGGGACTGGCGGGGCTCCCTACAATGAGCAGTTCTTC	CASSQGTGGAPYNEQFF
TRBV27	TRBD1	TRBJ1-4	.	TGTGCCAGCAGGGACAGGGTTGGGGAAAAACTGTTTTTT	CASRDRVGEKLFF
TRBV27	.	TRBJ2-7	.	TGTGCCAGCAGTCTGCCAGGGGGGTACGAGCAGTACTTC	CASSLPGGYEQYF
TRBV7-2	TRBD1	TRBJ2-7	once	TGTGCCAGCAGCTTAGTGACAGGGGCAGAGAGCCCCTACGAGCAGTACTTC	CASSLVTGAESPYEQYF
TRBV9	.	TRBJ1-3	.	TGTGCCAGCAGCGTCCGGGACTCGGGCTTAAGCTCTGGAAACACCATATATTTT	CASSVRDSGLSSGNTIYF